The rows below give T cell receptor beta chains drawn from one sample of a study of T cell changes during pregnancy in multiple sclerosis. TCRdb's copy holds only in-frame clones and misses some; the assay was immunoSEQ multiplex PCR. The sample holds approximately 18,000 clones, 80% to 90% seen once. This specimen was CD8+ T cells from peripheral blood mononuclear cells, taken in the second trimester of pregnancy. The receptors shown here come from a female donor in good health, enrolled as a control in a pregnancy study. CDR3s include the opening cysteine and the closing phenylalanine or tryptophan. D genes are given only for firm matches. Clone size appears in some rows only: once, few, many, or a class for an expanded clone.

V gene	clone size	D gene	J gene	CDR3 protein	CDR3 DNA
TRBV25-1	.	TRBD1	TRBJ1-2	CASSERGTGGLDGYTF	TGTGCCAGCAGTGAAAGGGGGACAGGGGGCTTGGATGGCTACACCTTC
TRBV10-1	.	.	TRBJ1-5	CASGLPETGGNQPQHF	TGCGCCAGCGGACTCCCCGAGACAGGTGGCAATCAGCCCCAGCATTTT
TRBV4-2	.	.	TRBJ2-1	CASSQDPGGTYNEQFF	TGTGCCAGCAGCCAAGATCCGGGGGGCACCTACAATGAGCAGTTCTTC
TRBV2	once	.	TRBJ1-5	CASSFLGAQPQHF	TGTGCCAGCAGTTTTTTAGGAGCTCAGCCCCAGCATTTT
TRBV7-2	.	.	TRBJ2-1	CASSLASQGTNEQFF	TGTGCCAGCAGCTTAGCCAGCCAGGGGACGAATGAGCAGTTCTTC
TRBV7-9	.	.	TRBJ1-5	CASSRTGGNQPQHF	TGTGCCAGCAGCCGAACGGGGGGCAATCAGCCCCAGCATTTT
TRBV6-6	.	.	TRBJ2-4	CASSYGSGAKNIQYF	TGTGCCAGCAGTTACGGGAGTGGAGCCAAAAACATTCAGTACTTC
TRBV27	few	.	TRBJ1-2	CASSPGGGAGANYGYTF	TGTGCCAGCAGTCCGGGGGGGGGCGCCGGAGCTAACTATGGCTACACCTTC
TRBV19	few	TRBD1	TRBJ1-4	CASSQGGLEKLFF	TGTGCCAGTAGTCAAGGGGGCTTAGAAAAACTGTTTTTT
TRBV7-3	.	TRBD2	TRBJ2-5	CASSLSGGLQETQYF	TGTGCCAGCAGCTTAAGCGGGGGATTACAAGAGACCCAGTACTTC
TRBV5-6	once	.	TRBJ2-7	CASSLTPRGGEQYF	TGTGCCAGCAGCTTGACCCCCCGGGGAGGCGAGCAGTACTTC
TRBV6-5	.	.	TRBJ1-2	CASRGFDYGYTF	TGTGCCAGCAGGGGCTTCGATTATGGCTACACCTTC
TRBV18	.	.	TRBJ1-2	CASSPPRGGYGYTF	TGTGCCAGCTCACCACCCCGCGGGGGTTATGGCTACACCTTC
TRBV5-6	.	.	TRBJ2-3	CASSLIADGAGAQYF	TGTGCCAGCAGCTTGATAGCGGATGGGGCTGGAGCGCAGTATTTT
TRBV5-6	.	.	TRBJ1-6	CASSARDNYNSPLHF	TGTGCCAGCAGCGCCCGGGACAATTATAATTCACCCCTCCACTTT
TRBV9	.	.	TRBJ1-5	CASSVDGNQPQHF	TGTGCCAGCAGCGTAGACGGTAATCAGCCCCAGCATTTT
TRBV7-2	.	.	TRBJ1-2	CASSFSWGGVYGYTF	TGTGCCAGCAGCTTTAGCTGGGGGGGGGTCTATGGCTACACCTTC
TRBV27	.	.	TRBJ2-7	CASSLTAAYEQYF	TGTGCCAGCAGTTTGACAGCTGCCTACGAGCAGTACTTC
TRBV9	.	.	TRBJ2-1	CASSVGAVNEQFF	TGTGCCAGCAGCGTAGGGGCTGTGAATGAGCAGTTCTTC
TRBV6-5	.	.	TRBJ2-7	CASSYSRGGDEQYF	TGTGCCAGCAGTTACTCCCGCGGGGGCGACGAGCAGTACTTC
TRBV4-1	.	.	TRBJ2-1	CASSQGGLDHYNEQFF	TGCGCCAGCAGCCAAGGCGGCCTCGATCACTACAATGAGCAGTTCTTC
TRBV9	few	.	TRBJ2-1	CASSEHGTRGEQFF	TGTGCCAGCAGCGAGCACGGGACACGGGGAGAGCAGTTCTTC
TRBV2	.	.	TRBJ1-2	CASSGDSSNGYTF	TGTGCCAGCAGTGGAGACTCCTCGAATGGCTACACCTTC
TRBV11-2	.	.	TRBJ2-5	CASSPPLQTIQETQYF	TGTGCCAGCAGCCCGCCACTTCAAACTATCCAAGAGACCCAGTACTTC
TRBV27	.	TRBD2	TRBJ2-5	CASRWGAGDETQYF	TGTGCCAGCAGGTGGGGAGCGGGGGACGAGACCCAGTACTTC
TRBV14	.	.	TRBJ2-5	CASSPQRDQYF	TGTGCCAGCAGCCCCCAGAGGGACCAGTACTTC
TRBV5-1	.	.	TRBJ2-2	CASREGDTGELFF	TGCGCCAGCAGAGAGGGAGACACCGGGGAGCTGTTTTTT